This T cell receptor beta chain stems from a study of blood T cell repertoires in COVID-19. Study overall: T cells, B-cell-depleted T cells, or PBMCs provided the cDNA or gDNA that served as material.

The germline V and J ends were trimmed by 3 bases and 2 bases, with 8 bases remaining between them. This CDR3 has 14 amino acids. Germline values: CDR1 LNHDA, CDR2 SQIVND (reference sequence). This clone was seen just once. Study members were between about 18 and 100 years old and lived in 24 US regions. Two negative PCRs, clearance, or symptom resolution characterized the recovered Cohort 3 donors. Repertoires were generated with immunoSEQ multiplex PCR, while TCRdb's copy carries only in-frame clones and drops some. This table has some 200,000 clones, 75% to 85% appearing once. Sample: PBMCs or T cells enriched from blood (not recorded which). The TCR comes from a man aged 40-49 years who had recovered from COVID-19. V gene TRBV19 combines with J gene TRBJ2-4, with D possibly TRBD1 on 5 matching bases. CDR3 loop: CASSIPGTKNIQYF. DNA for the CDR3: TGTGCCAGTAGTATCCCAGGGACCAAAAACATTCAGTACTTC.